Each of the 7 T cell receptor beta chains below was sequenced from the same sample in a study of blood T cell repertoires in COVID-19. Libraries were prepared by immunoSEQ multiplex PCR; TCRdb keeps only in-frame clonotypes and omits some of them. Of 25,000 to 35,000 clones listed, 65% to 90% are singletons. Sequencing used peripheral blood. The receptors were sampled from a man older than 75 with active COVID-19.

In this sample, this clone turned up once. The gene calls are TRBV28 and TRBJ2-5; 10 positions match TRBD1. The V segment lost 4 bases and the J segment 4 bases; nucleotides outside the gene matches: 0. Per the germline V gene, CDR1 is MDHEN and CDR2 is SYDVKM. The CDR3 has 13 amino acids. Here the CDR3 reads CASSWDRGETQYF. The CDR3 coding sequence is TGTGCCAGCAGTTGGGACAGGGGAGAGACCCAGTACTTC.

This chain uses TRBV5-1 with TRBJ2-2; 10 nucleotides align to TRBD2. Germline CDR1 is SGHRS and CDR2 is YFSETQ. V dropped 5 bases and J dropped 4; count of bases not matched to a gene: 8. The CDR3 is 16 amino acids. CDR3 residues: CASSGFSGGTTGELFF. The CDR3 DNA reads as TGCGCCAGCAGTGGTTTTAGCGGGGGGACCACCGGGGAGCTGTTTTTT.

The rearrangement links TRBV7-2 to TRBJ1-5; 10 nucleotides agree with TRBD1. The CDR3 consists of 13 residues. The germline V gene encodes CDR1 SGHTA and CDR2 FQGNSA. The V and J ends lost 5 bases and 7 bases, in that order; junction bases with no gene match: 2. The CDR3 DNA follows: TGTGCCAGCAGCCCGGACAGGGGGCAGCCCCAGCATTTT. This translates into CASSPDRGQPQHF. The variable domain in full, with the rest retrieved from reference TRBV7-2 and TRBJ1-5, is GAGVSQSPSNKVTEKGKDVELRCDPISGHTALYWYRQSLGQGLEFLIYFQGNSAPDKSGLPSDRFSAERTGGSVSTLTIQRTQQEDSAVYLCASSPDRGQPQHFGDGTRLSIL.

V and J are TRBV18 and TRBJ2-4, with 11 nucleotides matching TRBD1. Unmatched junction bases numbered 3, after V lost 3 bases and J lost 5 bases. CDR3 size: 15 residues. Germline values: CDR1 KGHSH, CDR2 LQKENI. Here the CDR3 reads CASSPGTGGQNIQYF. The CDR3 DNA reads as TGTGCCAGCTCACCCGGGACAGGGGGACAAAACATTCAGTACTTC.

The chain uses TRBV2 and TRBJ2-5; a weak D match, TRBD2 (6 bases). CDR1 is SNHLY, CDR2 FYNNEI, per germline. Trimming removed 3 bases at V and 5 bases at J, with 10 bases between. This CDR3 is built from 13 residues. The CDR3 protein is CASSDGSAETQYF. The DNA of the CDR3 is TGTGCCAGCAGTGACGGGAGTGCGGAGACCCAGTACTTC.

The CDR3 is CASSLAGQGPHEQFF. The CDR3, as DNA: TGTGCCAGCAGCTTAGCGGGACAGGGTCCCCATGAGCAGTTCTTC. The chain links TRBV11-3 to TRBJ2-1; 9 bases map to TRBD1. The germline V gene has CDR1 SGHNT and CDR2 YENEEA. The CDR3 has 15 amino acids. After removal of 1 base from V and 8 bases from J, the junction contained 6 bases not matched to a gene.

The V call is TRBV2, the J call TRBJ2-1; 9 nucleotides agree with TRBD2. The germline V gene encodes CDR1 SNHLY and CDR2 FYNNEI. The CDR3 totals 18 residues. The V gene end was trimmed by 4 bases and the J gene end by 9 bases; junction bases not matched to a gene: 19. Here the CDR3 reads CASSGTPFGSGGSSEQFF. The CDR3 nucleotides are TGTGCCAGCAGTGGCACCCCGTTCGGTAGCGGGGGATCCTCTGAGCAGTTCTTC.